This passage covers 31 T cell receptor beta chains from one sample sequenced in a study of post-analysis software for immune sequencing data (dated by TCRdb to about 2015). General study outcomes and caveats: Significantly higher frequencies in patients than in controls were found for a handful of TRBV segments, including TRBV5-6, TRBV5-1 and TRBV20-1.

Their antigens are not known. Library preparation used PCR. Sequencer: Illumina HiSeq 2500. Unique molecular identifiers were incorporated into TCR beta cDNA libraries to reduce PCR and sequencing biases. TCRdb reran the public reads through fastp at Q25 and MiXCR, keeping productive beta chains. Rows are combined by CDR3 protein, so each entry shows the most common genes and DNA. This sample has roughly 700,000 distinct CDR3 sequences in its table, and just under 30% of those were observed once. The ten largest clones represent around 0.56% of the sample. What was sequenced was blood. These receptors were collected from a girl between 10 and 17 years old with multiple sclerosis.

The V call is TRBV5-1, the J call TRBJ2-5; 8 positions match TRBD1. The J call may be mistaken, given a closer DNA end match to TRBJ2-7. The CDR3 extends over 14 amino acids. Germline CDR1 reads SGHRS; CDR2 reads YFSETQ. The CDR3 is CASSLEAGGPEQYF. CDR3 nucleotide sequence: TGCGCCAGCAGCTTGGAGGCAGGGGGCCCCGAGCAGTACTTC.

J is TRBJ2-7 and V is TRBV12-3 or TRBV12-4; unclear D gene. This CDR3 contains 12 residues. The V and J ends lost 5 bases and 10 bases respectively, with 15 bases between them. In DNA, the CDR3 is TGTGCCAGCAGTCCGGTTCGGTTCACCCAGTACTTC. Encoded protein: CASSPVRFTQYF.

The chain employs TRBV5-1 and TRBJ2-1, with D perhaps matching TRBD1 or TRBD2 (5 bases each). Trimming took off 1 base at V and 7 bases at J, with 9 bases between the two ends. In germline, CDR1 is SGHRS, CDR2 YFSETQ. The CDR3 consists of 13 residues. CDR3 nucleotide sequence: TGCGCCAGCAGCTTGCGCAGGGAGAATGAGCAGTTCTTC. This translates into CASSLRRENEQFF.

This clonotype was seen only once. The J gene is TRBJ2-1, the V gene TRBV28; D is unresolved. This CDR3 has 14 residues. Germline V gives CDR1 MDHEN, CDR2 SYDVKM. V lost 6 bases and J 9 bases, leaving 18 bases between the germline ends. CDR3 bases: TGTGCCAGCAGGTTAAGAGTGGACCCCGCTGAGCAGTTCTTC. Translating gives CASRLRVDPAEQFF.

This clonotype was seen a few times. V gene TRBV2 combines with J gene TRBJ2-3; unclear D gene. CDR3 length: 15 amino acids. With 2 bases removed from V and 0 bases from J, the gap between germline ends came to 9 bases. Germline V gene lookup returns CDR1 SNHLY and CDR2 FYNNEI. This CDR3 reads CASSETPVSTDTQYF. The CDR3 DNA reads TGTGCCAGCAGTGAAACCCCAGTTAGCACAGATACGCAGTATTTT.

The V call is TRBV28, the J call TRBJ1-1; D uncertain. This CDR3 spans 14 amino acids. Trimming shortened V by 4 bases and J by 3 bases, and 12 bases separated the two germline ends. Germline V gene sequence: CDR1 MDHEN, CDR2 SYDVKM. The CDR3: CASSSVAPYTEAFF. The CDR3, as DNA: TGTGCCAGCAGTTCAGTAGCCCCATACACTGAAGCTTTCTTT.

The chain links TRBV20-1 to TRBJ1-2, with 8 bases aligning to TRBD1. This CDR3 has 13 residues. Per germline, CDR1 DFQATT and CDR2 SNEGSKA (reference sequence). V dropped 6 bases and J dropped 4; count of bases not matched to a gene: 7. CDR3 nucleotides: TGCAGTGCGCGACAGGGGTTGGCCTATGGCTACACCTTC. Translation gives CSARQGLAYGYTF.

This chain connects TRBV20-1 to TRBJ1-1; D ambiguous. Germline CDR1 reads DFQATT; CDR2 reads SNEGSKA (reference sequence). The V end lost 2 bases, the J end lost 0 bases, and 10 bases lay between the germline ends. CDR3 length: 14 amino acids. The CDR3 DNA reads as TGCAGTGCTAGACGGCAAGGTTTGAACACTGAAGCTTTCTTT. Encoded protein: CSARRQGLNTEAFF.

Of note for this clonotype: A read error may be the cause here, since a much bigger clone is one base away. This sequence joins TRBV29-1 and TRBJ2-7; a possible D gene is TRBD1 (6 bases). This CDR3 has 13 amino acids. Germline V gene data show CDR1 as SQVTM and CDR2 as ANQGSEA. The CDR3 DNA sequence: TGCAGCGTTGCCGACAGGAACTCCTGCGAGCAGTACTTC. This sequence encodes CSVADRNSCEQYF.

This clonotype was observed at least ten times. V gene TRBV28 combines with J gene TRBJ2-1; D is ambiguous. With 5 bases removed from V and 6 bases from J, the gap between germline ends came to 11 bases. This CDR3 contains 13 residues. CDR1 and CDR2 from the germline V gene are MDHEN and SYDVKM. The CDR3 region has the DNA TGTGCCAGCAGTCCAATCGCCGCCAATGAGCAGTTCTTC. Its translation is CASSPIAANEQFF.

The V gene is TRBV5-1, the J gene TRBJ2-7; no firm D call. The end of the DNA is better explained by TRBJ2-5, so the J call may be wrong. Per the germline V gene, CDR1 is SGHRS and CDR2 is YFSETQ. The CDR3 covers 15 residues. The CDR3 here is CASSLYSGMVETQYF. CDR3 coding DNA: TGCGCCAGCAGCTTGTACAGTGGAATGGTGGAGACCCAGTACTTC.

This clonotype was recorded many times. The chain has TRBV7-9 and TRBJ2-7, with 7 bases that match TRBD1. Germline CDR1 SEHNR, CDR2 FQNEAQ (reference sequence). J was trimmed by 7 bases and V by 5 bases; bases with no gene match: 8. The length of the CDR3 is 13 residues. The chain's CDR3 is CASSPKTGREQYF. The CDR3 DNA follows: TGTGCCAGCAGCCCTAAGACAGGGCGGGAGCAGTACTTC.

The rearrangement joins TRBV4-1 to TRBJ2-5, with D uncertain. The CDR3 is made up of 13 amino acids. CDR1 and CDR2 from the germline V gene are MGHRA and YSYEKL. Trimming pared 0 bases from V and 5 bases from J, leaving 7 bases between. DNA for the CDR3: TGCGCCAGCAGCCAAGAGCAAGGGGAGACCCAGTACTTC. Translated, it gives CASSQEQGETQYF.

This clonotype occurred a few times. The chain combines TRBV20-1 with TRBJ2-1; D is perhaps TRBD1 (6 bases). V lost 8 bases and J lost 0, with 14 bases in between. In germline, CDR1 is DFQATT, CDR2 SNEGSKA (reference sequence). The CDR3 length is 14 residues. This CDR3 reads CSMLQGSSYNEQFF. CDR3 bases: TGCAGTATGCTACAGGGAAGCTCCTACAATGAGCAGTTCTTC.

The V gene is TRBV27, the J gene TRBJ2-1; the D gene could be TRBD1 or TRBD2 (5 bases each). The CDR3 covers 17 residues. CDR1 and CDR2 (germline): MNHEY, SMNVEV (reference sequence). Between the trimmed V and J ends, which lost 7 bases and 7 bases, there was a span of 26 bases. Written as DNA, the CDR3 is TGTGCCAGCACCTCAGGCGTGGGGACCCCAAGGTGGAATGAGCAGTTCTTC. This translates into CASTSGVGTPRWNEQFF.

CDR3 nucleotide sequence: TGTGCCAGCAGCCGGGACAGGAGAAGGGCAACTAATGAAAAACTGTTTTTT. Residues: CASSRDRRRATNEKLFF. The chain uses TRBV2 and TRBJ1-4, with TRBD1 matching over 8 bases. Germline CDR1 is SNHLY and CDR2 is FYNNEI. This CDR3 region has 17 residues. Germline trimming cut 6 bases from V and 0 bases from J; bases unmatched to any gene: 9.

The chain recombines TRBV29-1 with TRBJ2-7; tentatively, D is TRBD1 or TRBD2 (5 bases each). CDR3 length equals 12 residues. Per the germline V gene, CDR1 is SQVTM and CDR2 is ANQGSEA. Trimming removed 4 bases at V and 6 bases at J, with 13 bases between. The CDR3 bases are TGCAGCGTTGCTCCAGGGAGTTCCGAGCAGTACTTC. This translates into CSVAPGSSEQYF.

As to this clonotype: A clone one base away is much larger, so this may be a read error. The V and J genes are TRBV6-5 and TRBJ2-5, with D unclear. This CDR3 contains 13 residues. CDR1 is MNHEY, CDR2 SVGAGI, per germline. Trimming cost V 6 bases and J 0 bases, with 8 bases left between them. CDR3 amino acids: CASRNLNQETQYF. CDR3 nucleotides: TGTGCCAGCAGGAACCTTAACCAAGAGACCCAGTACTTC.

This clonotype has a handful of counts. The chain is built from TRBV6-1 and TRBJ2-4; tentatively, D is TRBD1 or TRBD2 (6 bases each). Per the germline V gene, CDR1 is MNHNS and CDR2 is SASEGT. This CDR3 spans 16 amino acids. The V and J ends lost 6 bases and 1 base respectively, with 16 bases between them. Here the CDR3 DNA reads TGTGCCAGCAGGGGTTATGGGGGGCTCGCCAAAAACATTCAGTACTTC. This sequence encodes CASRGYGGLAKNIQYF.

This clonotype was recorded a few times. J is TRBJ2-1 and V is TRBV5-1; maybe TRBD2 (5 bases). Germline loops: CDR1 SGHRS, CDR2 YFSETQ. The V end was cut by 0 bases, the J end by 2 bases, with 12 bases between. This CDR3 comprises 16 residues. The CDR3 region is CASSLGIERTYNEQFF. The DNA for the CDR3 is TGCGCCAGCAGCTTGGGAATCGAGCGGACCTACAATGAGCAGTTCTTC.

On this clonotype: One junction end does not reproduce the germline sequence, and a read error may be involved. V gene TRBV4-1 combines with J gene TRBJ2-5; D perhaps matches TRBD2 (6 bases). Germline assignment: CDR1 MGHRA and CDR2 YSYEKL. The CDR3 is made up of 12 amino acids. The DNA of the CDR3 is TGCGCCAGCAGCCAAGAGGGGGTAGCGGATCACTTC. Its translation is CASSQEGVADHF.

The chain couples TRBV6-5 to TRBJ2-7; 7 positions match TRBD2. Judging by the DNA end, TRBJ2-5 fits better; the J call may be wrong. This CDR3 has 14 amino acids. Germline V CDR1 and CDR2: MNHEY, SVGAGI. This CDR3 reads CASSRRLAPETQYF. In nucleotides, the CDR3 is TGTGCCAGCAGCCGGAGACTAGCCCCAGAGACCCAGTACTTC.

This clonotype showed up many times. The rearrangement uses TRBV7-8 and TRBJ2-3; tentative D call: TRBD2 (5 bases). CDR3 length: 12 amino acids. The V end was cut by 5 bases, the J end by 4 bases, with 7 bases between. Germline assignment: CDR1 SGHVS and CDR2 FQNEAQ. Written as DNA, the CDR3 is TGTGCCAGCAGCCAGGAGGCAGATACGCAGTATTTT. Protein sequence: CASSQEADTQYF.

About this clonotype: It may be a read error: a sequence one base away is much more abundant. The chain employs TRBV6-4 and TRBJ1-6; D might be TRBD1 (5 bases). The CDR3 spans 12 residues. Germline V lookup: CDR1 MRHNA, CDR2 SNTAGT. CDR3 sequence reads: CTSRDGDSPLHF. The DNA for the CDR3 is TGTACCAGCAGGGACGGGGATTCACCCCTCCACTTT.

This clonotype was counted many times. The chain employs TRBV6-1 and TRBJ2-6, with 7 bases fitting TRBD1. Germline V gives CDR1 MNHNS, CDR2 SASEGT. With V trimmed by 6 bases and J by 0 bases, 14 bases remained unmatched. The CDR3 has 19 residues. The CDR3 reads CASRKSGTASLSGANVLTF. The CDR3 nucleotides read TGTGCCAGCAGAAAATCCGGGACAGCGAGCCTCTCTGGGGCCAACGTCCTGACTTTC.

The J gene is TRBJ2-5, the V gene TRBV29-1; D remains ambiguous. Germline V CDR1 and CDR2: SQVTM, ANQGSEA. The CDR3 runs 13 residues. Trimming shortened V by 6 bases and J by 5 bases, and 16 bases separated the two germline ends. CDR3 coding DNA: TGCAGCGTCTGTCAAACTCTCGGGGAGACCCAGTACTTC. Protein sequence: CSVCQTLGETQYF.

This clonotype occurred many times. The gene calls are TRBV6-2 or TRBV6-3 and TRBJ2-1, with 8 bases lining up with TRBD2. The CDR3 totals 16 residues. The V gene end was trimmed by 0 bases and the J gene end by 10 bases; junction bases not matched to a gene: 11. Germline CDR1 MNHEY, CDR2 SVGEGT. CDR3: CASSYSTSGSTKEQFF. The CDR3 DNA is TGTGCCAGCAGTTACTCGACCAGCGGGAGCACCAAAGAGCAGTTCTTC.

The V and J genes are TRBV7-9 and TRBJ2-6, with D possibly being TRBD1 (6 bases). Per germline, CDR1 SEHNR and CDR2 FQNEAQ (reference sequence). This CDR3 has 17 amino acids. Trimming took 5 bases from V and 0 from J, leaving 14 bases between them. CDR3 sequence reads: CASSQYPDSSGANVLTF. The CDR3, as DNA: TGTGCCAGCAGCCAGTACCCGGACAGCTCTGGGGCCAACGTCCTGACTTTC.

This clonotype was picked up many times. The chain employs TRBV4-3 and TRBJ2-5; D remains unclear. The germline V gene has CDR1 LGHNA and CDR2 YSLEER. Trimming stripped 3 bases from V and 5 bases from J, with 10 bases between. This CDR3 spans 13 amino acids. The DNA of the CDR3 is TGCGCCAGCAGCCAGGCAGCAAGGGAGACCCAGTACTTC. Its translation is CASSQAARETQYF.

The chain carries TRBV4-3 and TRBJ2-5; D unclear. This CDR3 region has 15 residues. Per germline, CDR1 LGHNA and CDR2 YSLEER. Trimming stripped 0 bases from V and 2 bases from J, with 10 bases between. Here the CDR3 DNA reads TGCGCCAGCAGCCAAGATAGCCATCTACAAGAGACCCAGTACTTC. Amino acid sequence: CASSQDSHLQETQYF.

This clonotype occurred many times. This chain links TRBV12-3 or TRBV12-4 with TRBJ2-5; either TRBD1 or TRBD2 may supply D (5 bases each). CDR3 size: 14 residues. The V end was cut by 3 bases, the J end by 1 base, with 9 bases between. The CDR3 here is CASSLLGTQETQYF. CDR3 coding DNA: TGTGCCAGCAGTTTGCTCGGGACCCAAGAGACCCAGTACTTC.